This T cell receptor beta chain was recovered during a study of T-cell reconstitution after alpha-beta-depleted transplantation in children. Preparation of the TCRbeta library involved a method that used unique molecular identifiers. One entry per CDR3 protein results from TCRdb running MiXCR on the PCR reads. The sample shows 450,000 to 500,000 distinct CDR3 sequences, around 13% of them seen only once. J was trimmed by 2 bases and V by 5 bases; bases with no gene match: 8. CDR3 length: 16 residues. The germline V gene encodes CDR1 SGHTA and CDR2 FQGTGA. This clonotype was counted at least ten times.

The receptor was isolated from a human donor who donated a stem cell graft to a child with combined immunodeficiency. The chain couples TRBV7-3 to TRBJ2-3; 9 bases line up with TRBD2. The sequences come from PBMCs from the stem cell graft donor, collected from the stem cell graft. The CDR3 DNA follows: TGTGCCAGCAGCCTATCGACTAGCGGTTTCACAGATACGCAGTATTTT. This translates into CASSLSTSGFTDTQYF.